These T cell receptor beta chains were read from a single sample in a study of blood T cells in healthy people across ages. TCRdb reprocessed the 5' RACE reads with MiXCR, giving one entry per CDR3 protein. Of around 1,000,000 distinct CDR3 sequences in the sample, 30% to 40% were seen once. The sequencing sample was made of blood. These receptors were taken from a young man in good health. Each CDR3 is given with its conserved first and last residue. D genes are given only for firm matches. Only some rows state a clone size, as once, few, many or a class for expanded clones.

V,J,D,size,CDR3,DNA
TRBV6-5,TRBJ2-5,TRBD2,.,CASSSASGPLRTQYF,TGTGCCAGCAGTTCGGCTAGCGGCCCCTTGAGGACCCAGTACTTC
TRBV20-1,TRBJ2-1,.,.,CSATPGTFYNEQFF,TGCAGTGCTACCCCCGGAACATTCTACAATGAGCAGTTCTTC
TRBV29-1,TRBJ2-7,TRBD1,few,CSVRTGKSHEQYF,TGCAGCGTGCGGACAGGGAAGTCCCACGAGCAGTACTTC
TRBV20-1,TRBJ2-1,TRBD2,.,CSAYPQGTSVWYEQFF,TGCAGTGCCTACCCCCAGGGGACTAGCGTTTGGTATGAGCAGTTCTTC
TRBV5-1,TRBJ2-1,TRBD2,.,CASSSTGTSGTDEQFF,TGCGCCAGCAGCTCGACCGGGACTAGCGGGACCGATGAGCAGTTCTTC
TRBV29-1,TRBJ2-1,.,.,CSGTGGSPYNEQFF,TGCAGCGGCACCGGGGGCTCACCATACAATGAGCAGTTCTTC
TRBV10-3,TRBJ1-2,.,.,CAIRGKEGARDYGYTF,TGTGCCATCAGGGGGAAGGAGGGTGCCAGAGACTATGGCTACACCTTC
TRBV6-5,TRBJ1-2,.,few,CASRATVADGYTF,TGTGCCAGCCGGGCGACAGTGGCGGATGGCTACACCTTC
TRBV3-1,TRBJ1-2,.,few,CASSGVAREANYGYTF,TGTGCCAGCAGCGGGGTTGCCCGGGAAGCTAACTATGGCTACACCTTC
TRBV9,TRBJ2-7,TRBD1,.,CAGSPSGTGYNEQYF,TGTGCCGGCAGCCCCTCCGGGACAGGGTACAATGAGCAGTACTTC
TRBV7-9,TRBJ2-1,.,once,CASSLATPEQFF,TGTGCCAGCAGCTTAGCGACGCCCGAGCAGTTCTTC
TRBV4-3,TRBJ2-3,TRBD2,few,CASSQGKAGLDTDTQYF,TGCGCCAGCAGCCAAGGAAAAGCGGGGTTAGACACAGATACGCAGTATTTT
TRBV4-2,TRBJ2-1,.,few,CASSPPGAGPYNEQFF,TGTGCCAGCAGCCCCCCTGGGGCGGGGCCCTACAATGAGCAGTTCTTC
TRBV20-1,TRBJ2-2,.,once,CSAFNTGELFF,TGCAGTGCTTTCAACACCGGGGAGCTGTTTTTT
TRBV2,TRBJ2-2,TRBD1,.,CASGGQGTGELFF,TGTGCCAGCGGGGGACAGGGAACCGGGGAGCTGTTTTTT
TRBV7-9,TRBJ2-1,.,few,CASLSYGVVDEQFF,TGTGCCAGCCTTAGTTACGGCGTCGTCGATGAGCAGTTCTTC
TRBV19,TRBJ2-1,.,.,CASNPAPGPYNEQFF,TGTGCCAGTAACCCCGCCCCGGGCCCCTACAATGAGCAGTTCTTC
TRBV4-1,TRBJ2-7,TRBD1,.,CASSQRGQGPYEQYF,TGCGCCAGCAGCCAAAGGGGACAGGGCCCCTACGAGCAGTACTTC
TRBV12-3/TRBV12-4,TRBJ2-3,TRBD1,.,CASGRTGSSTDTQYF,TGTGCCAGCGGCAGGACAGGGAGTAGCACAGATACGCAGTATTTT
TRBV29-1,TRBJ2-1,.,.,CSVEADLTFF,TGCAGCGTTGAAGCCGACCTTACCTTCTTC
TRBV27,TRBJ2-5,TRBD2,.,CASSFTGGTQETQYF,TGTGCCAGCAGTTTTACGGGGGGGACTCAAGAGACCCAGTACTTC
TRBV2,TRBJ2-5,.,.,CASSELQETQYF,TGTGCCAGCAGTGAACTGCAGGAGACCCAGTACTTC
TRBV29-1,TRBJ2-7,.,.,CSVGADYYNEQYF,TGCAGCGTTGGCGCAGATTATTACAATGAGCAGTACTTC
TRBV6-1,TRBJ2-1,TRBD1,.,CASRLGGLGGPYNEQFF,TGTGCCAGCAGGCTCGGCGGTTTAGGGGGCCCCTACAATGAGCAGTTCTTC
TRBV27,TRBJ2-1,.,once,CASSSVGIHNEQFF,TGTGCCAGCAGCTCCGTGGGGATTCACAATGAGCAGTTCTTC
TRBV7-3,TRBJ2-1,TRBD2,.,CASSKRTSGYMNEQFF,TGTGCCAGCAGCAAACGGACTAGCGGTTATATGAATGAGCAGTTCTTC
TRBV7-2,TRBJ2-2,.,.,CASSLWTVSNTGELFF,TGTGCCAGCAGCTTGTGGACAGTATCGAACACCGGGGAGCTGTTTTTT
TRBV28,TRBJ1-5,.,.,CATYATGGSEPQHF,TGCGCCACCTACGCGACGGGGGGTAGTGAGCCCCAGCATTTT
TRBV4-1,TRBJ2-4,TRBD2,.,CASSQGLAGGSDIQYF,TGCGCCAGCAGCCAAGGTTTAGCGGGGGGGTCAGACATTCAGTACTTC
TRBV5-1,TRBJ1-2,.,few,CASSTDSAARGYTF,TGCGCCAGCAGCACAGACAGTGCCGCTAGGGGCTACACCTTC
TRBV7-2,TRBJ2-5,.,.,CASSLAERVSQYF,TGTGCCAGCAGCTTAGCCGAAAGGGTTTCACAGTACTTC
TRBV20-1,TRBJ1-2,TRBD1,.,CSARDREWNYGYTF,TGCAGTGCTAGGGACAGGGAATGGAACTATGGCTACACCTTC
TRBV29-1,TRBJ2-1,TRBD2,.,CTDSSGRWDEQFF,TGCACCGACTCTAGCGGGAGGTGGGATGAGCAGTTCTTC